The T cell receptor (beta chain) described here comes from a study of radiotherapy plus CTLA-4 blockade in lung cancer. Study-wide results and limits: Radiotherapy plus ipilimumab was followed by expansion in blood of tumor-derived TCR clones.

The protocol was immunoSEQ multiplex PCR, while the TCRdb copy is restricted to in-frame clones and leaves out a portion. There are 30,000 or so clones in the sample; around four fifths occur only once, and around 7.2% lies in the top ten. With regard to this clone: The antigen is not known.

This TCR came from a human donor with non-small cell lung cancer who had stable disease on radiotherapy plus ipilimumab. The source was peripheral blood, collected from a patient treated with radiotherapy plus ipilimumab.

CDR3: CASSLRSYEQYF. CDR3 in DNA: TGTGCCAGCAGCCTTCGTTCTTACGAGCAGTACTTC. The genes are TRBV7-6 and TRBJ2-7; D uncertain. The CDR3 spans 12 residues. The V and J ends lost 5 bases and 4 bases respectively, with 9 bases between them. Germline V gene sequence: CDR1 SGHVS, CDR2 FNYEAQ.